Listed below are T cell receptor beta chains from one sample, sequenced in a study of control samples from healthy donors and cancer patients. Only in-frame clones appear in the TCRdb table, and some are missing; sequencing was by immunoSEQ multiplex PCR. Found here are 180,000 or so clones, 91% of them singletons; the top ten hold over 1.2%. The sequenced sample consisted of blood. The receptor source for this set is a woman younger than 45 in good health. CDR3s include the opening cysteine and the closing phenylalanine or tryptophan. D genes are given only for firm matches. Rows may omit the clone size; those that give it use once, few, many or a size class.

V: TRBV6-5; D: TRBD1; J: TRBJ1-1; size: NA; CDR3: CASSNSGGITEAFF; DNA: TGTGCCAGCAGCAATTCAGGGGGGATAACTGAAGCTTTCTTT
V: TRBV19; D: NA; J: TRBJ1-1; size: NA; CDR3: CASSRGHLNTEAFF; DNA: TGTGCCAGTAGTAGAGGACATCTGAACACTGAAGCTTTCTTT
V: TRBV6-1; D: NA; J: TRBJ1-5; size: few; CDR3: CASSEQYSNQPQHF; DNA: TGTGCCAGCAGTGAACAGTATAGCAATCAGCCCCAGCATTTT
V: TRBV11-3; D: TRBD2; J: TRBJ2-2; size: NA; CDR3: CASGIAGNTGELFF; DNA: TGTGCCAGCGGGATAGCGGGCAACACCGGGGAGCTGTTTTTT
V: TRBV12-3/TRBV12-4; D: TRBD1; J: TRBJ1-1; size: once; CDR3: CASIRQGREAFF; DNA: TGTGCCAGCATACGACAGGGACGTGAAGCTTTCTTT
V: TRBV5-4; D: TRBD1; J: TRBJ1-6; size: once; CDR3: CASSLAGGYSPLHF; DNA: TGTGCCAGCAGCTTGGCAGGGGGTTATTCACCCCTCCACTTT
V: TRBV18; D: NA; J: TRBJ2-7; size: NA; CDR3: CASSPRAEYEQYF; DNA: TGTGCCAGCTCACCCAGGGCCGAGTACGAGCAGTACTTC
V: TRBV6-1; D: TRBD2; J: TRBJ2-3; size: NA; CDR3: CASSELSGGFTDTQYF; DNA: TGTGCCAGCAGTGAATTGAGCGGGGGGTTCACAGATACGCAGTATTTT
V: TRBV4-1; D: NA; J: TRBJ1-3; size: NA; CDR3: CASSPRAISGNTIYF; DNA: TGCGCCAGCAGCCCTCGGGCCATCTCTGGAAACACCATATATTTT
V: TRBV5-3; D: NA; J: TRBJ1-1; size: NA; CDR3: CARSLGGLNTEAFF; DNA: TGTGCCAGAAGCTTGGGGGGCCTGAACACTGAAGCTTTCTTT
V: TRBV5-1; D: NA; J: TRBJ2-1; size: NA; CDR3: CASSLGSNEQFF; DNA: TGCGCCAGCAGCTTGGGTAGCAATGAGCAGTTCTTC
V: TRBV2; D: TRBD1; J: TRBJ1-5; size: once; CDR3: CAIDRGSNQPQHF; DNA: TGTGCCATCGACAGGGGTAGCAATCAGCCCCAGCATTTT
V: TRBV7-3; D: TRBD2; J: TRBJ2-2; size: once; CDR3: CASRLAGDTGELFF; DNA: TGTGCCAGCCGGCTAGCGGGGGACACCGGGGAGCTGTTTTTT
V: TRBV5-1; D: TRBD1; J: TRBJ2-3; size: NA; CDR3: CASSLVKSRTGVTDTQYF; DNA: TGCGCCAGCAGCTTGGTTAAATCCCGGACAGGGGTAACAGATACGCAGTATTTT
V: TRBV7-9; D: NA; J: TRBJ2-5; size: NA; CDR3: CASSPGPQETQYF; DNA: TGTGCCAGCAGCCCCGGGCCCCAAGAGACCCAGTACTTC
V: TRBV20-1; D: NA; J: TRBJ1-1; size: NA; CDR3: CSASASGHTEAFF; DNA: TGCAGTGCTAGTGCAAGCGGGCACACTGAAGCTTTCTTT
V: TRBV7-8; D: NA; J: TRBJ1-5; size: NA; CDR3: CASSLRQALQPQHF; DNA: TGTGCCAGCAGCCTCCGACAGGCTCTTCAGCCCCAGCATTTT
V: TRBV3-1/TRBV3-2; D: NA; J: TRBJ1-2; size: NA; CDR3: CASSQSGPGYTF; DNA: TGTGCCAGCAGCCAGTCCGGGCCTGGCTACACCTTC
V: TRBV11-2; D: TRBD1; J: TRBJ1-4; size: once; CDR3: CASSFGTGAEKLFF; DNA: TGTGCCAGCAGCTTCGGGACAGGGGCTGAAAAACTGTTTTTT
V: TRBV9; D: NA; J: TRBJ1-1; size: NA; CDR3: CASSVAENTEAFF; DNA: TGTGCCAGCAGCGTAGCGGAGAACACTGAAGCTTTCTTT
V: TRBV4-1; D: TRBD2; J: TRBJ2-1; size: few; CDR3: CASSQVGTSSYNEQFF; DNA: TGCGCCAGCAGCCAAGTCGGGACTAGCTCCTACAATGAGCAGTTCTTC
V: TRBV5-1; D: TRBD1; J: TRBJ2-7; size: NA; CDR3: CASSLTGADYEQYF; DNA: TGCGCCAGCAGCTTGACAGGGGCCGACTACGAGCAGTACTTC
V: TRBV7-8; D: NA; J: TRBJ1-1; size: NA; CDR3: CASSLNGGRNTEAFF; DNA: TGTGCCAGCAGCTTAAACGGGGGGCGAAACACTGAAGCTTTCTTT
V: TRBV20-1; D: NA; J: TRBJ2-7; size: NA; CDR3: CSAPTSYEQYF; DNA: TGCAGTGCCCCGACTAGCTACGAGCAGTACTTC
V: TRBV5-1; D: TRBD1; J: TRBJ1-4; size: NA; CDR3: CASTPGTGNEKLFF; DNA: TGCGCCAGCACCCCCGGGACAGGCAATGAAAAACTGTTTTTT
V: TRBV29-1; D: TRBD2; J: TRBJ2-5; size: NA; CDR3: CSVGGRLGVETQYF; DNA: TGCAGCGTTGGCGGGAGATTAGGGGTAGAGACCCAGTACTTC
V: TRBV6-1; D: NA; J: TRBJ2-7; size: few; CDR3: CASSEWWGFEQYF; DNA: TGTGCCAGCAGTGAATGGTGGGGGTTCGAGCAGTACTTC
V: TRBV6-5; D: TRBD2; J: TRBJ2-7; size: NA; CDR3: CASRLAGETYEQYF; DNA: TGTGCCAGCAGACTAGCGGGGGAGACCTACGAGCAGTACTTC
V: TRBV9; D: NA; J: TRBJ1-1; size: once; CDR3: CASSVAKGSTEAFF; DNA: TGTGCCAGCAGCGTAGCTAAGGGGAGCACTGAAGCTTTCTTT
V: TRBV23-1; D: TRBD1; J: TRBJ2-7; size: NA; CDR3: CASSQSGDRGNEQYF; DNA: TGCGCCAGCAGTCAATCAGGAGACAGGGGCAACGAGCAGTACTTC
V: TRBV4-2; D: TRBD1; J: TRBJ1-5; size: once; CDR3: CASSQSQGTYQPQHF; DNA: TGTGCCAGCAGCCAATCACAGGGGACTTATCAGCCCCAGCATTTT
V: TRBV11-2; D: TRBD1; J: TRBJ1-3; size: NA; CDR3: CASSLRGTGGNTIYF; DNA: TGTGCCAGCAGCTTACGCGGGACAGGGGGAAACACCATATATTTT
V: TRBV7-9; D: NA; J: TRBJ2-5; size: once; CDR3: CASSLSGVWETQYF; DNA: TGTGCCAGCAGCTTATCGGGAGTATGGGAGACCCAGTACTTC
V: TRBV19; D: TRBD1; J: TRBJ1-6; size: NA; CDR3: CASSSRGGGNSPLHF; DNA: TGTGCCAGTAGTTCCAGGGGGGGAGGGAATTCACCCCTCCACTTT
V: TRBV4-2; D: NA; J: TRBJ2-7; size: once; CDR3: CASSQGYSSSYEQYF; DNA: TGTGCCAGCAGCCAAGGTTACTCGAGCTCCTACGAGCAGTACTTC
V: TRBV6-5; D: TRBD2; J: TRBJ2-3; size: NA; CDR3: CASRTSSTDTQYF; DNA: TGTGCCAGCAGGACTAGCAGCACAGATACGCAGTATTTT
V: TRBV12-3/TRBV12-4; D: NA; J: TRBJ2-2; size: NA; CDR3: CASRPPNTGELFF; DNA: TGTGCCAGCAGGCCGCCGAACACCGGGGAGCTGTTTTTT
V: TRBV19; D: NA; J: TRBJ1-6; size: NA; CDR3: CATQGASSPLHF; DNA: TGTGCCACTCAGGGTGCGAGTTCACCCCTCCACTTT
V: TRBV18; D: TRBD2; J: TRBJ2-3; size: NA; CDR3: CASSPPSGGVTDTQYF; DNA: TGTGCCAGCTCACCGCCCAGCGGGGGGGTCACAGATACGCAGTATTTT
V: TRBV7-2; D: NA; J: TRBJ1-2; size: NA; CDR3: CASSSVGGNYGYTF; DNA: TGTGCCAGCAGCTCCGTTGGTGGGAACTATGGCTACACCTTC
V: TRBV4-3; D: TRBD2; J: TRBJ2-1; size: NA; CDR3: CASSQGAGGPGNEQFF; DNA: TGCGCCAGCAGCCAAGGGGCGGGAGGGCCGGGAAATGAGCAGTTCTTC